The 3 T cell receptor beta chains in this list originate from one sample, sequenced in a study of cytomegalovirus exposure and HLA in healthy donors. PCR involved 60 Vbeta and 13 Jbeta primers. Clones were sequenced by immunoSEQ multiplex PCR, and TCRdb holds only the in-frame ones, with some missing. This sample has about 110,000 clones, with about 70% found just once. The sample taken for sequencing was PBMCs. All receptors derive from a woman aged 25-40 years in good health and CMV-seronegative.

Only one count was recorded for this clone. This same CDR3 is encoded by further DNA sequences in the sample. The chain couples TRBV27 to TRBJ2-1, with TRBD2 identical over 11 bases. Germline V CDR1 and CDR2: MNHEY, SMNVEV (reference sequence). Trimming cost V 4 bases and J 7 bases; bases outside gene matches: 3. This CDR3 has 14 residues. For the CDR3, the DNA is TGTGCCAGCAGTTCAGGGACTAGCGGTAATGAGCAGTTCTTC. This codes for CASSSGTSGNEQFF.

This rearrangement joins TRBV11-2 to TRBJ1-3; maybe TRBD1 (6 bases). V was pared by 5 bases and J by 0 bases, with 11 bases between. The CDR3 sequence is 15 residues long. Germline V lookup: CDR1 SGHAT, CDR2 FQNNGV. This chain's CDR3 is CASSTGYDSGNTIYF. The CDR3, as DNA: TGTGCCAGCAGCACAGGGTACGACTCTGGAAACACCATATATTTT. Using reference TRBV11-2 and TRBJ1-3 for the parts outside the CDR3, the full variable domain is EAGVAQSPRYKIIEKRQSVAFWCNPISGHATLYWYQQILGQGPKLLIQFQNNGVVDDSQLPKDRFSAERLKGVDSTLKIQPAKLEDSAVYLCASSTGYDSGNTIYFGEGSWLTVV.

The chain is built from TRBV11-2 and TRBJ1-4; maybe TRBD1 (5 bases). Germline V lookup: CDR1 SGHAT, CDR2 FQNNGV. The ends were cut back, 4 bases at V and 12 bases at J, with 15 bases in the middle. The CDR3 covers 13 residues. The DNA of the CDR3 is TGTGCCAGCAGCTCTAACGACAGATATGAACTGTTTTTT. This codes for CASSSNDRYELFF.